This TCR beta chain was recovered during a study of chemoradiotherapy in HPV16-positive cancers. The CDR3 loop spans 15 amino acids. V shed 5 bases, J shed 7 bases, and the junction held 13 bases outside the gene matches. The germline V gene encodes CDR1 SGHVS and CDR2 FNYEAQ. The repertoire was sequenced with immunoSEQ multiplex PCR; TCRdb's copy has only in-frame clones and lacks some. This sample yields 9,500 to 11,000 clones, of which approximately 69% are seen a single time; over 30% belongs to the top ten. This sequence joins TRBV7-6 and TRBJ1-1; TRBD1 aligns across 7 bases. Sampling took place from a patient who underwent chemoradiotherapy. This TCR was recovered from a human donor with HPV-associated anogenital cancer. CDR3 coding DNA: TGTGCCAGCAGCGCCCAGGGGGGCAGGCTCAATGAAGCTTTCTTT. Protein sequence: CASSAQGGRLNEAFF.